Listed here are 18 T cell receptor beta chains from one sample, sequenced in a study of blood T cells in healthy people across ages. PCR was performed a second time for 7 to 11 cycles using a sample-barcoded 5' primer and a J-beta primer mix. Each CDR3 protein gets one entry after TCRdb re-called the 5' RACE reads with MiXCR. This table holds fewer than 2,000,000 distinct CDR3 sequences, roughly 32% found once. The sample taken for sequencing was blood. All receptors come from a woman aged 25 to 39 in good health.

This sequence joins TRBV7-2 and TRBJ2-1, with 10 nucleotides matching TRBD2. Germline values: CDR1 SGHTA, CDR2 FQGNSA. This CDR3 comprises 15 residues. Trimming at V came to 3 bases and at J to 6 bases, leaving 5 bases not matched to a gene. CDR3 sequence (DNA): TGTGCCAGCAGCTTGAGCGGGGGGGAACTCAATGAGCAGTTCTTC. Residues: CASSLSGGELNEQFF.

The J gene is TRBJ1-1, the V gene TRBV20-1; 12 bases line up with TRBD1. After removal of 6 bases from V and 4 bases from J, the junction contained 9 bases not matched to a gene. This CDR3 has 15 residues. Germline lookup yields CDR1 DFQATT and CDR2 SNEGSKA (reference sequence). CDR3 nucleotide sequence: TGCAGTGCCTGGGACAGGGGGCGTCGGGTCACTGAAGCTTTCTTT. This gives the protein CSAWDRGRRVTEAFF.

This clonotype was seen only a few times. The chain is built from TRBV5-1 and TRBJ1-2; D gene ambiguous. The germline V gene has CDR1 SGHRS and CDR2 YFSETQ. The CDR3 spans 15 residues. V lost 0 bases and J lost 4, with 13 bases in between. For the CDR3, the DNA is TGCGCCAGCAGCTTGGCATTAGGAACGGTCTATGGCTACACCTTC. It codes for CASSLALGTVYGYTF.

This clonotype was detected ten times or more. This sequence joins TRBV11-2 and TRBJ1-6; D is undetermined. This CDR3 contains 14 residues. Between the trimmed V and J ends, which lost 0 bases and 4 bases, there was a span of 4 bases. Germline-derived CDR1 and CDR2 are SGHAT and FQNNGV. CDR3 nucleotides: TGTGCCAGCAGCTTAGAGGGGTATAATTCACCCCTCCACTTT. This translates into CASSLEGYNSPLHF.

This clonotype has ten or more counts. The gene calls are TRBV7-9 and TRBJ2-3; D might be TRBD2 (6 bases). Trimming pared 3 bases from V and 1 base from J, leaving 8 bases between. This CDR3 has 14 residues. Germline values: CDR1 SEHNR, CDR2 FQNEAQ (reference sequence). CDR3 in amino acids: CASSFGTGTDTQYF. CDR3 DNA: TGTGCCAGCAGCTTTGGGACTGGCACAGATACGCAGTATTTT.

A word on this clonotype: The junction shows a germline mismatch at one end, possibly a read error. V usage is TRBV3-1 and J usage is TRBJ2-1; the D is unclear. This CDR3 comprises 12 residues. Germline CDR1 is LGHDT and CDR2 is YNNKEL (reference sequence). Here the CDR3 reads CAGSHLTDEQFF. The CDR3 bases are TGTGCCGGCAGCCATCTCACCGATGAGCAGTTCTTC.

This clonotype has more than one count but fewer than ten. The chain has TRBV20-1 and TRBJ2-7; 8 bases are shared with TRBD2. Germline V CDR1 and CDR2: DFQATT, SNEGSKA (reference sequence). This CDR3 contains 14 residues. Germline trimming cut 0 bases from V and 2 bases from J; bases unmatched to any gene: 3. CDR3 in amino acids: CSARDERGTYEQYF. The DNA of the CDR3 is TGCAGTGCTAGAGATGAGCGGGGGACCTACGAGCAGTACTTC.

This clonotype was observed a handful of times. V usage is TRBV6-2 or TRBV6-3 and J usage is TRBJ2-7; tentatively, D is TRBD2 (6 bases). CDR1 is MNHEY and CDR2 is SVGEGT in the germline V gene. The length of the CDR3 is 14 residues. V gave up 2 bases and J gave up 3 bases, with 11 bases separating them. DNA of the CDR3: TGTGCCAGCAGTTACGCCGGGAGTTACTACGAGCAGTACTTC. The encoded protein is CASSYAGSYYEQYF.

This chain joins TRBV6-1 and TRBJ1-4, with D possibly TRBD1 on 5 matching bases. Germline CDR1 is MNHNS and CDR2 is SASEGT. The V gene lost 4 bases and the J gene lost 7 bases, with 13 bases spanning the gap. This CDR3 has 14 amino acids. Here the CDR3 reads CASSARQGGEKLFF. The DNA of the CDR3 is TGTGCCAGCAGTGCCCGGCAGGGAGGTGAAAAACTGTTTTTT.

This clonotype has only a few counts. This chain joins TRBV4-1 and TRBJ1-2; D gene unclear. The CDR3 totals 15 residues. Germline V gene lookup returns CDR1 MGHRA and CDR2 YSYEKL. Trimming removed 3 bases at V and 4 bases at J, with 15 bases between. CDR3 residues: CASSHYLRTVYGYTF. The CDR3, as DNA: TGCGCCAGCAGCCACTATCTCCGGACGGTCTATGGCTACACCTTC.

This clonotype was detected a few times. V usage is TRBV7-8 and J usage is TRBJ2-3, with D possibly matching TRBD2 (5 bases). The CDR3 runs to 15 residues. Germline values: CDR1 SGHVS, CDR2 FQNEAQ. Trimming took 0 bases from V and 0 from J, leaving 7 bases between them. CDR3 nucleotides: TGTGCCAGCAGCTTAGCCCGGACTAGCACAGATACGCAGTATTTT. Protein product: CASSLARTSTDTQYF.

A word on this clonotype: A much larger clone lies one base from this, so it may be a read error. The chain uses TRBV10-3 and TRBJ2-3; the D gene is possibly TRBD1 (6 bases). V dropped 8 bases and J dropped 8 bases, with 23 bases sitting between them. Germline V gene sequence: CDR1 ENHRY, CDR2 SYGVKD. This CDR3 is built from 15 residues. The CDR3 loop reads CAIVKQGGPSGTQYF. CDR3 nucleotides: TGTGCCATCGTGAAACAGGGTGGACCCTCGGGTACGCAGTATTTT.

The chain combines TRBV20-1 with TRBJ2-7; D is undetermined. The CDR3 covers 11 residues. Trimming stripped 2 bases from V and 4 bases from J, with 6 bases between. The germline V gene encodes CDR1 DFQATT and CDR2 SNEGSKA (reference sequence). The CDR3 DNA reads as TGCAGTGCTAGATTCGGGTACGAGCAGTACTTC. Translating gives CSARFGYEQYF.

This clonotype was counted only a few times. The CDR3 here is CASSGSYSYNEQFF. For the CDR3, the DNA is TGTGCCAGTAGCGGGAGTTACTCCTACAATGAGCAGTTCTTC. The chain couples TRBV27 to TRBJ2-1; 9 bases are a match to TRBD2. Per the germline V gene, CDR1 is MNHEY and CDR2 is SMNVEV (reference sequence). The CDR3 totals 14 residues. The V segment lost 9 bases and the J segment 0 bases; nucleotides outside the gene matches: 3.

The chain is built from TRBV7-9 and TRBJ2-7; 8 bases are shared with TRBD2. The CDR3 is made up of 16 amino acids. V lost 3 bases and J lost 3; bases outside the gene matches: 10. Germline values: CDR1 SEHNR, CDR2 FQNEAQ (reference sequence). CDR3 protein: CASSLPFAGGIYEQYF. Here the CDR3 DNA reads TGTGCCAGCAGCTTGCCTTTTGCGGGAGGTATCTACGAGCAGTACTTC.

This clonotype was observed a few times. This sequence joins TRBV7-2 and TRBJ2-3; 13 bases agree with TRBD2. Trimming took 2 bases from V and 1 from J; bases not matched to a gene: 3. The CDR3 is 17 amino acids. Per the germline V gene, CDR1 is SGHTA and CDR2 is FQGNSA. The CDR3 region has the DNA TGTGCCAGCAGCTTAATTGGACTAGCGGGAGGCACAGATACGCAGTATTTT. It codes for CASSLIGLAGGTDTQYF.

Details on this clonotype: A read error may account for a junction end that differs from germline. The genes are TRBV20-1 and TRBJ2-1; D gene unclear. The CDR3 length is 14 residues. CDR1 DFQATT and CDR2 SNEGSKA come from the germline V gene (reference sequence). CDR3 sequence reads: CSARGGSPYDEQFF. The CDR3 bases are TGCAGTGCTAGAGGAGGTAGCCCCTACGATGAGCAGTTCTTC.

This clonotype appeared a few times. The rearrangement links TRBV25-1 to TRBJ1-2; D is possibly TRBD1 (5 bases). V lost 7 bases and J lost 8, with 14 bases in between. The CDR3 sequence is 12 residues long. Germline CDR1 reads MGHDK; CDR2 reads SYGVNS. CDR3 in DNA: TGTGCCAGCACCGAGGGGTCCGGGGGCTACACCTTC. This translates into CASTEGSGGYTF.